What follows are 28 T cell receptor beta chains derived from one specimen sequenced in a study of cytomegalovirus exposure and HLA in healthy donors. It was with 60 Vbeta and 13 Jbeta primers that the PCR ran. TCRdb's copy holds only in-frame clones and misses some; the assay was immunoSEQ multiplex PCR. The sample lists under 200,000 clones, around 74% seen once, with around 2.5% in the top ten. Sequencing used PBMCs. The receptors here all came from a female donor in good health and CMV-seronegative.

The V and J genes are TRBV7-3 and TRBJ2-3, with D tentatively TRBD2 (6 bases). This CDR3 is built from 12 residues. Germline V lookup: CDR1 SGHTA, CDR2 FQGTGA. V lost 5 bases to trimming and J lost 10 bases, with 13 bases between them. In DNA, the CDR3 is TGTGCCAGCAGCCCCCGAGGGGAGGCGCAGTATTTT. Protein sequence: CASSPRGEAQYF.

The chain joins TRBV27 to TRBJ2-1, with a tentative D call TRBD1 (6 bases). The germline gives CDR1 MNHEY, CDR2 SMNVEV (reference sequence). Deletions cut 10 bases from V and 6 bases from J, with 13 bases between. The CDR3 spans 12 residues. This chain's CDR3 is CAIMTGSNEQFF. CDR3 DNA sequence: TGTGCCATTATGACAGGATCCAATGAGCAGTTCTTC.

This clone was detected only a few times. The V and J genes are TRBV19 and TRBJ1-1; D is perhaps TRBD1 (6 bases). CDR3 length: 15 amino acids. V was clipped by 10 bases and J by 2 bases, with 20 bases between them. From germline, CDR1 is LNHDA and CDR2 SQIVND (reference sequence). CDR3 in amino acids: CATQGPRQANTEAFF. For the CDR3, the DNA is TGTGCCACCCAAGGCCCGAGACAGGCCAACACTGAAGCTTTCTTT. The variable domain in full, with the rest retrieved from reference TRBV19 and TRBJ1-1, is DGGITQSPKYLFRKEGQNVTLSCEQNLNHDAMYWYRQDPGQGLRLIYYSQIVNDFQKGDIAEGYSVSREKKESFPLTVTSAQKNPTAFYLCATQGPRQANTEAFFGQGTRLTVV.

The V gene is TRBV7-9, the J gene TRBJ2-7; D gene uncertain. V was pared by 2 bases and J by 4 bases, with 6 bases between. The CDR3 sequence is 12 residues long. Germline V CDR1 and CDR2: SEHNR, FQNEAQ (reference sequence). The CDR3 is CASSLHGYEQYF. CDR3 nucleotides: TGTGCCAGCAGCTTACACGGGTACGAGCAGTACTTC. Full variable domain (outside the CDR3, taken from reference TRBV7-9 and TRBJ2-7): DTGVSQNPRHKITKRGQNVTFRCDPISEHNRLYWYRQTLGQGPEFLTYFQNEAQLEKSRLLSDRFSAERPKGSFSTLEIQRTEQGDSAMYLCASSLHGYEQYFGPGTRLTVT.

This chain connects TRBV18 to TRBJ2-7, with 7 bases aligning to TRBD2. There are 14 residues in the CDR3. Germline V lookup: CDR1 KGHSH, CDR2 LQKENI. Trimming took 5 bases from V and 3 from J; bases not matched to a gene: 7. In DNA form, the CDR3 reads TGTGCCAGCTCAGGATCTAGCGGAAACTACGAGCAGTACTTC. This sequence encodes CASSGSSGNYEQYF.

This sequence joins TRBV4-3 and TRBJ2-2, with D perhaps matching TRBD2 (6 bases). The germline V gene has CDR1 LGHNA and CDR2 YSLEER. The CDR3 spans 16 residues. The V end lost 0 bases, the J end lost 5 bases, and 13 bases lay between the germline ends. The CDR3 DNA reads as TGCGCCAGCAGCCAAGATGCCCTTGGGGGGACCGGGGAGCTGTTTTTT. Its translation: CASSQDALGGTGELFF.

V usage is TRBV7-2 and J usage is TRBJ2-5, with TRBD2 as a possible D gene (6 bases). The length of the CDR3 is 14 residues. With 4 bases removed from V and 9 bases from J, the gap between germline ends came to 18 bases. CDR1 and CDR2 (germline): SGHTA, FQGNSA. CDR3 nucleotide sequence: TGTGCCAGCAGCTCCGGGGGACCCAGGGCGGCCCAGTACTTC. This encodes CASSSGGPRAAQYF. Full variable domain (outside the CDR3, taken from reference TRBV7-2 and TRBJ2-5): GAGVSQSPSNKVTEKGKDVELRCDPISGHTALYWYRQSLGQGLEFLIYFQGNSAPDKSGLPSDRFSAERTGGSVSTLTIQRTQQEDSAVYLCASSSGGPRAAQYFGPGTRLLVL.

The chain carries TRBV9 and TRBJ1-2; no clear D. The CDR3 has 14 amino acids. The germline gives CDR1 SGDLS, CDR2 YYNGEE. V dropped 0 bases and J dropped 1 base, with 7 bases sitting between them. CDR3 protein: CASSVDEVNYGYTF. CDR3 nucleotide sequence: TGTGCCAGCAGCGTAGATGAGGTTAACTATGGCTACACCTTC. Based on the CDR3 plus reference TRBV9 and TRBJ1-2, the full variable domain is DSGVTQTPKHLITATGQRVTLRCSPRSGDLSVYWYQQSLDQGLQFLIQYYNGEERAKGNILERFSAQQFPDLHSELNLSSLELGDSALYFCASSVDEVNYGYTFGSGTRLTVV.

The rearrangement uses TRBV9 and TRBJ2-5; D may be TRBD1 (6 bases). Germline assignment: CDR1 SGDLS and CDR2 YYNGEE. V was pared by 0 bases and J by 1 base, with 13 bases between. This CDR3 is 16 amino acids long. The chain's CDR3 is CASSVVGTGTQETQYF. For the CDR3, the DNA is TGTGCCAGCAGCGTAGTTGGAACAGGGACCCAAGAGACCCAGTACTTC.

This rearrangement joins TRBV5-1 to TRBJ2-5; 7 nucleotides align to TRBD1. With the DNA end fitting TRBJ2-7 better, the J assignment may be wrong. The CDR3 extends over 13 amino acids. Germline loops: CDR1 SGHRS, CDR2 YFSETQ. The CDR3 region is CASSPGTAYEQYF. The CDR3 DNA reads TGCGCCAGCAGCCCCGGGACAGCCTACGAGCAGTACTTC.

This clone has only a few counts. The chain recombines TRBV15 with TRBJ1-1; possible D gene TRBD1, 6 bases. CDR3 size: 14 residues. Germline values: CDR1 LNHNV, CDR2 YYDKDF (reference sequence). Trimming took off 4 bases at V and 11 bases at J, with 20 bases between the two ends. CDR3 in amino acids: CATSTRQTGREAFF. The DNA of the CDR3 is TGTGCCACCAGCACCCGGCAGACAGGTCGAGAGGCTTTCTTT.

The V gene is TRBV4-1, the J gene TRBJ2-7; D is possibly TRBD2 (5 bases). This CDR3 has 14 amino acids. Deletions cut 2 bases from V and 3 bases from J, with 11 bases between. Looked up from germline, CDR1 is MGHRA and CDR2 is YSYEKL. CDR3 nucleotides: TGCGCCAGCAGCCAACTAGCCGGGAACTACGAGCAGTACTTC. It codes for CASSQLAGNYEQYF.

This clone was detected a few times. The chain employs TRBV7-6 and TRBJ2-2; no reliable D call. Germline V lookup: CDR1 SGHVS, CDR2 FNYEAQ. The CDR3 consists of 13 residues. The V end was cut by 4 bases, the J end by 0 bases, with 3 bases between. CDR3 coding DNA: TGTGCCAGCAGCTCAACGAACACCGGGGAGCTGTTTTTT. It translates to CASSSTNTGELFF.

This clone was observed a single time. The chain carries TRBV5-1 and TRBJ2-1, with D perhaps matching TRBD2 (7 bases). V was shortened by 1 base and J by 3 bases, with 14 bases between the two germline ends. Germline assignment: CDR1 SGHRS and CDR2 YFSETQ. The CDR3 is 16 residues long. CDR3 coding DNA: TGCGCCAGCAGCTTGTTAGGGGGGGGGATCTACAATGAGCAGTTCTTC. This sequence encodes CASSLLGGGIYNEQFF.

The V gene is TRBV27, the J gene TRBJ1-4; no reliable D call. The CDR3 runs 14 residues. V was pared by 4 bases and J by 8 bases, with 14 bases between. Per the germline V gene, CDR1 is MNHEY and CDR2 is SMNVEV (reference sequence). CDR3 loop: CASSSGRGPEKLFF. The CDR3 coding sequence is TGTGCCAGCAGTTCCGGACGGGGTCCCGAAAAACTGTTTTTT.

The V gene is TRBV5-1, the J gene TRBJ1-4; perhaps TRBD1 as D (5 bases). The CDR3 sequence is 15 residues long. Looked up from germline, CDR1 is SGHRS and CDR2 is YFSETQ. Trimming stripped 3 bases from V and 2 bases from J, with 11 bases between. CDR3 sequence (DNA): TGCGCCAGCAGCTACCACAGGACGACTAATGAAAAACTGTTTTTT. The encoded protein is CASSYHRTTNEKLFF.

This sequence joins TRBV6-6 and TRBJ2-1, with 10 bases fitting TRBD2. CDR1 and CDR2 from the germline V gene are MNHNY and SVGAGI (reference sequence). The CDR3 runs to 15 residues. After removal of 8 bases from V and 8 bases from J, the junction contained 12 bases not matched to a gene. As DNA, the CDR3 is TGTGCCAGCGCTGTAACGAGCGGGAGGGCCGATGAGCAGTTCTTC. Protein product: CASAVTSGRADEQFF.

The rearrangement links TRBV28 to TRBJ2-3, with D possibly being TRBD1 (5 bases). This CDR3 region has 12 residues. Between the trimmed V and J ends, which lost 6 bases and 1 base, there was a span of 5 bases. Germline values: CDR1 MDHEN, CDR2 SYDVKM. CDR3 residues: CASRGGTDTQYF. The CDR3 nucleotides are TGTGCCAGCAGAGGGGGCACAGATACGCAGTATTTT.

The table lists this clone with a few counts. The chain links TRBV28 to TRBJ1-1, with D possibly being TRBD1 (6 bases). Per germline, CDR1 MDHEN and CDR2 SYDVKM. The CDR3 has 14 amino acids. V was shortened by 11 bases and J by 5 bases, with 21 bases between the two germline ends. CDR3 sequence (DNA): TGTGCCGCTAAACCCGGGGGGCAACGAACTGAAGCTTTCTTT. Amino acids: CAAKPGGQRTEAFF.

The chain carries TRBV4-2 and TRBJ2-6; D might be TRBD2 (5 bases). V was trimmed by 4 bases and J by 0 bases, leaving 16 bases between them. Germline-derived CDR1 and CDR2 are LGHNA and YNFKEQ. The CDR3 sequence is 18 residues long. As DNA, the CDR3 is TGTGCCAGCAGCCCCCTGGGCCGGGGATACTCTGGGGCCAACGTCCTGACTTTC. Amino acids: CASSPLGRGYSGANVLTF.

The chain couples TRBV6-6 to TRBJ2-1; D remains unclear. The CDR3 consists of 13 residues. The germline gives CDR1 MNHNY, CDR2 SVGAGI (reference sequence). The V end was cut by 6 bases, the J end by 5 bases, with 11 bases between. CDR3 region: CASSPSRDNEQFF. In DNA form, the CDR3 reads TGTGCCAGCAGCCCATCCCGCGACAATGAGCAGTTCTTC.

The rearrangement uses TRBV9 and TRBJ2-1, with TRBD1 as a possible D gene (6 bases). CDR3 size: 15 residues. The V gene's germline CDR1 is SGDLS and CDR2 YYNGEE. V was shortened by 3 bases and J by 7 bases, with 17 bases between the two germline ends. CDR3 sequence reads: CASSAGHTASNEQFF. CDR3 nucleotides: TGTGCCAGCAGCGCGGGACACACGGCCTCAAATGAGCAGTTCTTC.

The chain joins TRBV28 to TRBJ2-7; no clear D gene. This CDR3 has 12 amino acids. Trimming pared 5 bases from V and 3 bases from J, leaving 8 bases between. Per germline, CDR1 MDHEN and CDR2 SYDVKM. The CDR3 DNA follows: TGTGCCAGCAGTCTAACGGGCTACGAGCAGTACTTC. Protein: CASSLTGYEQYF.

The rearrangement joins TRBV7-6 to TRBJ1-1, with D unresolved. With 2 bases removed from V and 1 base from J, the gap between germline ends came to 8 bases. The germline CDR1 and CDR2 sequences are SGHVS and FNYEAQ. The CDR3 loop spans 14 amino acids. DNA of the CDR3: TGTGCCAGCAGCTTAATACCAGAGAACACTGAAGCTTTCTTT. Encoded protein: CASSLIPENTEAFF.

The rearrangement joins TRBV6-1 to TRBJ2-5; TRBD2 agrees at 7 bases. V shed 0 bases and J 5 bases; nucleotides not matched to a gene: 9. This CDR3 has 16 amino acids. Per the germline V gene, CDR1 is MNHNS and CDR2 is SASEGT. The CDR3 region has the DNA TGTGCCAGCAGTGAAGCGTTGTTCCAGGGAGGGGAGACCCAGTACTTC. Its protein is CASSEALFQGGETQYF.

The gene calls are TRBV27 and TRBJ2-7; TRBD2 matches at 8 bases. There are 15 residues in the CDR3. V lost 8 bases and J lost 2; bases outside the gene matches: 11. Per germline, CDR1 MNHEY and CDR2 SMNVEV (reference sequence). DNA for the CDR3: TGTGCCAGCCAAGCGGGAGTAGAGGTCGCCTACGAGCAGTACTTC. Translation gives CASQAGVEVAYEQYF.

This clone was counted between two and nine times. The chain recombines TRBV5-1 with TRBJ2-1, with 9 nucleotides matching TRBD1. The CDR3 consists of 14 residues. Germline values: CDR1 SGHRS, CDR2 YFSETQ. V was pared by 4 bases and J by 5 bases, with 4 bases of the junction left unmatched. Here the CDR3 reads CASSRGQGHNEQFF. DNA for the CDR3: TGCGCCAGCAGCCGGGGACAGGGACACAATGAGCAGTTCTTC.

The genes are TRBV7-2 and TRBJ2-3; TRBD2 might be the D (6 bases). Trimming removed 3 bases from V and 2 bases from J, with 9 bases in between. The length of the CDR3 is 14 residues. Germline V gene data show CDR1 as SGHTA and CDR2 as FQGNSA. The CDR3 protein is CASSFGGNTDTQYF. CDR3 DNA sequence: TGTGCCAGCAGCTTTGGGGGGAACACAGATACGCAGTATTTT.